This TCR beta chain is drawn from a study of T-cell reconstitution after alpha-beta-depleted transplantation in children. Findings and limits, study-wide: Surviving recipient T cells and thymic progenitors produced the high day-60 TCRbeta diversity seen in some patients.

Concerning this clonotype: Its antigen is as yet unknown.

Preparation of the TCRbeta library involved a method that used unique molecular identifiers. MiXCR, applied by TCRdb to the PCR reads, yields one record per CDR3 protein. The profile shows about 500,000 distinct CDR3 sequences, 10% to 12% of them singletons. Germline-derived CDR1 and CDR2 are LNHNV and YYDKDF (reference sequence). Trimming removed 5 bases from V and 6 bases from J; junction bases left unmatched: 3. The CDR3 loop spans 15 amino acids. This clonotype was sampled from a female patient aged 2-15 years who had a stem cell transplant for aplastic anemia, so the T cells may come from the graft donor. V is TRBV15 and J is TRBJ2-1, with TRBD2 matching 14 bases. This specimen was PBMCs, mostly from graft donor cells, taken 180 days after TCRalphabeta/CD19-depleted stem cell transplant. The CDR3 here is CATSSTSGRVNEQFF. Written as DNA, the CDR3 is TGTGCCACCAGCTCGACTAGCGGGAGGGTCAATGAGCAGTTCTTC.